The clone carrying this T cell receptor (beta chain) has at least ten counts. Its specificity is unknown. The data originate from a study of T-cell reconstitution after alpha-beta-depleted transplantation in children. CDR3 length: 15 residues. CDR1 and CDR2 from the germline V gene are MNHNS and SASEGT. The V gene lost 4 bases and the J gene lost 4 bases, with 14 bases spanning the gap. Preparation of the TCRbeta library used unique molecular identifiers. A single record per CDR3 protein comes from TCRdb applying MiXCR to the PCR reads. Of 4,200 or so distinct CDR3 sequences in the sample, roughly a quarter were seen once. Overall study results and limits: Expanded graft clones, several hundred of them, were reportedly the source of alpha-beta T cells about two months after transplant. Diversity and T-cell counts at one year after transplant derived mostly from new T cells. From surviving recipient T cells and thymic progenitors came the high day-60 TCRbeta diversity observed in some patients.

The source material was PBMCs, mostly from graft donor cells, sampled 60 days after TCRalphabeta/CD19-depleted stem cell transplant. This receptor was taken from a boy under two years old who had a stem cell transplant for acute myeloid leukemia, so the T cells may come from the graft donor. This chain connects TRBV6-1 to TRBJ2-1, with D tentatively TRBD1 or TRBD2 (5 bases each). The CDR3 reads CASSGGWGMYNEQFF. The CDR3 region has the DNA TGTGCCAGCAGTGGGGGGTGGGGGATGTACAATGAGCAGTTCTTC.